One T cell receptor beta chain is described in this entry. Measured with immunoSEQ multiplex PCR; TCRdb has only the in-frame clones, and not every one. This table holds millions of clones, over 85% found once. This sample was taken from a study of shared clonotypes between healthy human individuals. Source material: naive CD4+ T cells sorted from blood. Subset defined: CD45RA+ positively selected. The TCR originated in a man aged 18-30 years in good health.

CDR3: CASRGGAAGGELFF. CDR3 sequence (DNA): TGTGCCAGCAGGGGAGGGGCGGCCGGCGGGGAGCTGTTTTTT. The rearrangement joins TRBV6-1 to TRBJ2-2; the match to TRBD2 covers 7 bases. The ends lost 6 bases at V and 7 bases at J; junction bases unmatched: 8. This CDR3 spans 14 amino acids. The V gene's germline CDR1 is MNHNS and CDR2 SASEGT.